The 10 T cell receptor beta chains presented below share a single source sample, sequenced in a study of a mutant IDH1 vaccine in newly diagnosed glioma. The repertoire was sequenced with immunoSEQ multiplex PCR; TCRdb's copy has only in-frame clones and lacks some. The data contain some 23,000 clones, around 77% of them seen just once; the ten biggest clones take up about 9%. Described time point: week 11, during vaccination. Vaccine doses each comprised 300 ug of mutant IDH1 20-mer peptide, with topical imiquimod. Their antigens remain unidentified. The input for sequencing was PBMCs, taken from a glioma patient whose treatment included an IDH1 peptide vaccine. These receptors all come from a woman aged 18-30 years with glioma.

This rearrangement joins TRBV27 to TRBJ2-3; TRBD1 matches 7 bases. V was clipped by 6 bases and J by 2 bases; unmatched bases: 8. Germline-derived CDR1 and CDR2 are MNHEY and SMNVEV (reference sequence). This CDR3 has 15 residues. This CDR3 reads CASSEGATLTDTQYF. Written as DNA, the CDR3 is TGTGCCAGCAGCGAGGGGGCGACCCTCACAGATACGCAGTATTTT.

This clone has only a few counts. The chain employs TRBV18 and TRBJ1-6; 7 bases match TRBD1. The CDR3 has 15 residues. Germline V lookup: CDR1 KGHSH, CDR2 LQKENI. The J segment lost 8 bases and the V segment lost 3 bases, leaving 7 bases of the junction unmatched. CDR3 amino acids: CASSPVHTGDSPLHF. CDR3 bases: TGTGCCAGCTCACCGGTCCATACAGGGGATTCACCCCTCCACTTT. Full variable domain (rest looked up from reference TRBV18 and TRBJ1-6): NAGVMQNPRHLVRRRGQEARLRCSPMKGHSHVYWYRQLPEEGLKFMVYLQKENIIDESGMPKERFSAEFPKEGPSILRIQQVVRGDSAAYFCASSPVHTGDSPLHFGNGTRLTVT.

The J gene is TRBJ2-3, the V gene TRBV5-1; TRBD1 agrees at 12 bases. Germline values: CDR1 SGHRS, CDR2 YFSETQ. V lost 3 bases, J lost 4 bases, and 3 bases stayed unmatched. The CDR3 totals 15 residues. The CDR3 protein is CASSSGQGASDTQYF. The CDR3 DNA is TGCGCCAGCAGCTCGGGACAGGGGGCTTCAGATACGCAGTATTTT.

The rearrangement links TRBV5-1 to TRBJ1-6; D gene unclear. The CDR3 covers 15 residues. The germline CDR1 and CDR2 sequences are SGHRS and YFSETQ. Trimming stripped 0 bases from V and 7 bases from J, with 11 bases between. The CDR3 DNA sequence: TGCGCCAGCAGCTTGGAAGGCGGACCCAATTCACCCCTCCACTTT. Its translation: CASSLEGGPNSPLHF.

The chain combines TRBV5-6 with TRBJ1-5, with D unresolved. The length of the CDR3 is 14 residues. V lost 7 bases and J 0 bases, leaving 11 bases between the germline ends. CDR1 and CDR2 from the germline V gene are SGHDT and YYEEEE. CDR3 amino acids: CASSQVNSNQPQHF. DNA for the CDR3: TGTGCCAGCTCCCAGGTTAATAGCAATCAGCCCCAGCATTTT. Together with reference TRBV5-6 and TRBJ1-5, the CDR3 gives the full variable domain: DAGVTQSPTHLIKTRGQQVTLRCSPKSGHDTVSWYQQALGQGPQFIFQYYEEEERQRGNFPDRFSGHQFPNYSSELNVNALLLGDSALYLCASSQVNSNQPQHFGDGTRLSIL.

The chain couples TRBV6-1 to TRBJ1-5; 8 bases agree with TRBD1. This CDR3 is built from 16 residues. V lost 3 bases and J lost 7; bases outside the gene matches: 11. CDR1 MNHNS and CDR2 SASEGT come from the germline V gene. The CDR3 protein is CASSDPRQGARQPQHF. The DNA of the CDR3 is TGTGCCAGCAGTGACCCGAGGCAGGGGGCGAGGCAGCCCCAGCATTTT.

This chain uses TRBV28 with TRBJ2-7, with D unresolved. The V gene lost 5 bases and the J gene lost 1 base, with 9 bases spanning the gap. Germline V CDR1 and CDR2: MDHEN, SYDVKM. This CDR3 has 13 residues. The CDR3 loop is CASSPISSYEQYF. In DNA form, the CDR3 reads TGTGCCAGCAGTCCGATCTCATCCTACGAGCAGTACTTC.

This chain connects TRBV21-1 to TRBJ2-1; the table names TRBD2, a call not compared with the DNA. TRBV21-1 is labeled a pseudogene. This CDR3 region has 14 residues. CDR3 DNA: TGTGCCAGCAAAGGCGGGAGGGTTTACAATGAGCAGTTCTTC. Translated, it gives CASKGGRVYNEQFF.

The chain uses TRBV19 and TRBJ2-7, with 8 bases lining up with TRBD1. Germline V gene sequence: CDR1 LNHDA, CDR2 SQIVND (reference sequence). The CDR3 is 14 residues long. V lost 5 bases to trimming and J lost 3 bases; unmatched junction nucleotides: 6. In DNA, the CDR3 is TGTGCCAGTAGTCCCGACAGGGGAGGCTACGAGCAGTACTTC. Amino acids: CASSPDRGGYEQYF.

This clone came up a few times. This chain links TRBV2 with TRBJ1-1; TRBD1 aligns across 7 bases. The length of the CDR3 is 15 residues. V was pared by 6 bases and J by 0 bases, with 7 bases of the junction left unmatched. Germline assignment: CDR1 SNHLY and CDR2 FYNNEI. This CDR3 is CASRPMTGMNTEAFF. CDR3 bases: TGTGCCAGCAGACCGATGACAGGGATGAACACTGAAGCTTTCTTT.